This T cell receptor beta chain was profiled in a study of spatial heterogeneity in lung cancer (dated by TCRdb to between 2019 and 2020). Background on the whole study: Beta-chain transcripts were consistently detected in greater numbers than alpha-chain transcripts, which likely reflects a higher abundance of beta-chain transcripts. In the raw uncorrected reads, each unique combination of TCR and UMI appeared more than ten times on average. The study quantitatively compared TCR alpha and beta repertoires across multiple tumor regions, matched nontumor lung and blood in non-small cell lung cancer. Both alpha and beta chains were TCR-sequenced in samples taken at surgery, namely 220 tumor regions, around 70 matched nontumor lung samples and 56 PBMC samples. TCR repertoire features were related to nonsynonymous mutation counts determined by whole-exome sequencing of tumor tissue.

In light of the paper, this sample's time point label describes: sample taken at primary tumor resection. Without any cell sorting, TCR sequencing was performed on whole RNA extracted either from tumor and nontumor lung tissue or from cryopreserved PBMC samples. The donors were approximately 70 patients from the lung TRACERx cohort who had early-stage, untreated non-small cell lung cancer. Only patients for whom sufficient RNA was available from at least two tumor regions were selected for TCR sequencing. Judged by its sample share, this clonotype qualifies as medium-sized (0.01 to 0.1%). The specificity of this receptor is unknown. The record has no base qualities; no much larger clone is one base away. What the research found in general, with its limitations: Ubiquitous expanded tumor TCRs showed up in blood more often at tumor resection than at routine follow-up. Confirming at a functional level the hypothesis that regional TCRs recognize regional mutations was considered to require additional single-cell paired TCR alpha and beta sequencing.

V and J lose 1 base and 1 base, and a span of 15 bases separates them. Via the germline V gene, CDR1 is MGHRA and CDR2 YSYEKL. The CDR3 covers 17 residues, taking in both the cysteine and the phenylalanine. The sequence is cut down to CDR3 DNA, 51 bases in frame from base 1. Libraries came from 5' RACE. The listed sequencing device is NextSeq 500. In the TCR library protocol, a unique molecular identifier was attached to each TCR cDNA molecule so that PCR and sequencing errors could be corrected. On the authors' methods: TCR identification, UMI-based error correction and CDR3 extraction were all carried out with Decombinator tools. Expanded TCRs were defined as those above a frequency of 2 per 1,000, corresponding to the top 1% of the tumor frequency distribution. Rényi diversity was computed with the R vegan package after subsampling each repertoire 100 times to 5,000 TCRs. CDR3 similarity networks were built from amino acid triplet string-kernel similarity, with CDR3s being connected when pairwise similarity was above 0.82. TCRdb reworked the public reads: Q25 trimming with fastp, MiXCR clone assembly, productive beta chains retained. CDR3 protein sequences are deduplicated, and each keeps its most common genes and DNA. These V and J calls rely on TCRdb rather than the paper's analysis. The sample contains 4,000 to 4,500 distinct CDR3 sequences, more than 15% of them found a single time. The top ten hold around 71% of the sample.

The rearrangement combines TRBV4-1 with TRBJ2-3; the D gene is unclear. This sample comprised PBMCs, obtained at surgery. The receptor was derived from a male donor with early-stage non-small cell lung cancer. The CDR3 protein is CASSQVVTTERTDTQYF. Read as DNA, the sequence is TGCGCCAGCAGCCAAGTTGTGACGACGGAACGCACAGATACGCAGTATTTT.